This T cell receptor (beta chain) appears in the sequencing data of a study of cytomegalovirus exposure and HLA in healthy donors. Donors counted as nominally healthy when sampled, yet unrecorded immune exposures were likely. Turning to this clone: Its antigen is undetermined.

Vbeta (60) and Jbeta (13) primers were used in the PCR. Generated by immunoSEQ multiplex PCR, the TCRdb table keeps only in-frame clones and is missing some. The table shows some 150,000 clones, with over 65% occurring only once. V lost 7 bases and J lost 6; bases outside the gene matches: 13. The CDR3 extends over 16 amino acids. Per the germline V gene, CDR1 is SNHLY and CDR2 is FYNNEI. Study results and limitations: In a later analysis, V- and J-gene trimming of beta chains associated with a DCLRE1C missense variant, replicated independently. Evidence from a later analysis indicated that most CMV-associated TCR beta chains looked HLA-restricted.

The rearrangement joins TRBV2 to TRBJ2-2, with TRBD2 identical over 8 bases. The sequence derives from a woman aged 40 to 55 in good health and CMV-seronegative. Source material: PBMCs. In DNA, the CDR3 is TGTGCCAGCACCCTCCCGAGCGGGAGCTGGTCCGGGGAGCTGTTTTTT. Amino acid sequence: CASTLPSGSWSGELFF.